The 23 T cell receptor beta chains presented below share a single source sample, sequenced in a study of beta chain features in type 1 diabetes. Study-wide findings and caveats: In all four CD4+ subsets, TCRB CDR3 length was significantly, moderately reduced in type 1 diabetes.

What was sequenced were expressed TCRB transcripts, since all of the isolated RNA had been reverse transcribed. Only in-frame clones appear in the TCRdb table, and some are missing; sequencing was by immunoSEQ multiplex PCR. The sample contains 550,000 to 850,000 clones, around an eighth of which appear only once. The antigens these receptors bind are not known. The sequenced sample consisted of naive CD4+ T cells from blood. The origin of the receptors is a man younger than 30 with type 1 diabetes.

This clone was counted a few times. This chain uses TRBV29-1 with TRBJ1-2; D possibly corresponds to TRBD1 (5 bases). Trimming left V 3 bases short and J 3 bases short, with 14 bases between. The germline V gene encodes CDR1 SQVTM and CDR2 ANQGSEA. The CDR3 runs 14 residues. The CDR3 DNA reads as TGCAGCGTTGAGTTGGCACAGGACCACTATGGCTACACCTTC. It is translated as CSVELAQDHYGYTF. Full variable domain (remainder filled in from reference TRBV29-1 and TRBJ1-2): SAVISQKPSRDICQRGTSLTIQCQVDSQVTMMFWYRQQPGQSLTLIATANQGSEATYESGFVIDKFPISRPNLTFSTLTVSNMSPEDSSIYLCSVELAQDHYGYTFGSGTRLTVV.

This sequence joins TRBV27 and TRBJ1-3, with D maybe TRBD1 (5 bases). This CDR3 has 14 amino acids. V was pared by 4 bases and J by 0 bases, with 7 bases between. CDR1 and CDR2 (germline): MNHEY, SMNVEV (reference sequence). CDR3 region: CASSSDTSGNTIYF. In DNA, the CDR3 is TGTGCCAGCAGTTCGGACACCTCTGGAAACACCATATATTTT.

This clone was found a few times. V gene TRBV7-3 combines with J gene TRBJ1-5; maybe TRBD1 (6 bases). In germline, CDR1 is SGHTA, CDR2 FQGTGA. Between the trimmed V and J ends, which lost 5 bases and 0 bases, there was a span of 11 bases. This CDR3 is built from 15 residues. In DNA, the CDR3 is TGTGCCAGCAGCCCAAAAGGGGGTAGCAATCAGCCCCAGCATTTT. Its translation is CASSPKGGSNQPQHF.

This clone turned up a few times. V is TRBV6-5 and J is TRBJ2-7, with 11 nucleotides matching TRBD1. Trimming took 0 bases from V and 6 from J; bases not matched to a gene: 7. This CDR3 contains 16 residues. Looked up from germline, CDR1 is MNHEY and CDR2 is SVGAGI. Here the CDR3 DNA reads TGTGCCAGCAGTTACTCCTTCGGACAGGGGGCGTCCGAGCAGTACTTC. This gives the protein CASSYSFGQGASEQYF.

The CDR3 is CASSGVGQGNGYTF. In nucleotides, the CDR3 is TGCGCCAGCAGCGGCGTCGGACAGGGGAATGGCTACACCTTC. V usage is TRBV5-1 and J usage is TRBJ1-2; 9 bases match TRBD1. V shed 4 bases and J 6 bases; nucleotides not matched to a gene: 7. The CDR3 loop spans 14 amino acids. CDR1 is SGHRS, CDR2 YFSETQ, per germline.

This clone was seen only a few times. The J gene is TRBJ2-7, the V gene TRBV9; D is uncertain. CDR1 and CDR2 from the germline V gene are SGDLS and YYNGEE. The CDR3 has 14 residues. The V and J ends lost 0 bases and 1 base respectively, with 8 bases between them. DNA of the CDR3: TGTGCCAGCAGCGTAGTGGAAGGGTCCTACGAGCAGTACTTC. It codes for CASSVVEGSYEQYF.

This clone has just a few counts. The chain joins TRBV25-1 to TRBJ1-1, with TRBD1 as a possible D gene (5 bases). Trimming cost V 8 bases and J 0 bases, with 13 bases left between them. CDR1 MGHDK and CDR2 SYGVNS come from the germline V gene. This CDR3 contains 14 residues. The CDR3 loop reads CASGDVTVNTEAFF. In DNA form, the CDR3 reads TGTGCCAGCGGGGACGTGACAGTGAACACTGAAGCTTTCTTT.

This clone has a handful of counts. This chain links TRBV6-5 with TRBJ1-4, with unresolved D. Trimming left V 8 bases short and J 8 bases short, with 15 bases between. The V gene's germline CDR1 is MNHEY and CDR2 SVGAGI. The CDR3 has 13 amino acids. The CDR3 sequence: CASRVLWREKLFF. The CDR3 DNA reads as TGTGCCAGCCGAGTCTTATGGAGGGAAAAACTGTTTTTT.

Only a few counts were recorded for this clone. V is TRBV5-6 and J is TRBJ1-2, with 8 bases aligning to TRBD1. CDR3 length: 14 amino acids. J lost 6 bases, V lost 4 bases, and 8 bases had no gene match. CDR1 and CDR2 from the germline V gene are SGHDT and YYEEEE. Here the CDR3 DNA reads TGTGCCAGCAGCCCCCTAGGGGACAGGCATGGCTACACCTTC. This sequence encodes CASSPLGDRHGYTF.

The chain combines TRBV9 with TRBJ1-4; no clear D. The CDR3 is 14 amino acids. Germline V gene data show CDR1 as SGDLS and CDR2 as YYNGEE. V lost 0 bases and J lost 8, with 11 bases in between. The CDR3 sequence is CASSVGWVGEKLFF. The CDR3 region has the DNA TGTGCCAGCAGCGTAGGTTGGGTGGGGGAAAAACTGTTTTTT.

The chain joins TRBV11-3 to TRBJ1-1; D may be TRBD1 (6 bases). The germline gives CDR1 SGHNT, CDR2 YENEEA. The V end was cut by 3 bases, the J end by 6 bases, with 20 bases between. This CDR3 region has 16 residues. The CDR3 region has the DNA TGTGCCAGCAGCTTTGATTTCAGGGGCACGGCATCTGAAGCTTTCTTT. Translated, it gives CASSFDFRGTASEAFF.

J is TRBJ2-1 and V is TRBV14, with D uncertain. The length of the CDR3 is 14 residues. Germline values: CDR1 SGHDN, CDR2 FVKESK. The V end lost 5 bases, the J end lost 4 bases, and 12 bases lay between the germline ends. The CDR3 is CASSFATTYNEQFF. As DNA, the CDR3 is TGTGCCAGCAGCTTTGCAACAACTTACAATGAGCAGTTCTTC.

The rearrangement joins TRBV7-9 to TRBJ2-3; the D gene could be TRBD1 or TRBD2 (5 bases each). This CDR3 is built from 16 residues. Looked up from germline, CDR1 is SEHNR and CDR2 is FQNEAQ (reference sequence). The V gene lost 4 bases and the J gene lost 5 bases, with 19 bases spanning the gap. The DNA of the CDR3 is TGTGCCAGCAGCTCCGGGGCCCAGGAGATAGTAGATACGCAGTATTTT. It codes for CASSSGAQEIVDTQYF.

The chain couples TRBV5-1 to TRBJ1-1; TRBD1 agrees at 7 bases. V lost 6 bases to trimming and J lost 2 bases; unmatched junction nucleotides: 10. Germline V gene lookup returns CDR1 SGHRS and CDR2 YFSETQ. The CDR3 consists of 15 residues. CDR3 sequence (DNA): TGCGCCAGCACCCTGGGACAGACTACCAACACTGAAGCTTTCTTT. This translates into CASTLGQTTNTEAFF.

This chain links TRBV25-1 with TRBJ1-1; D is possibly TRBD1 (5 bases). The germline V and J ends were trimmed by 5 bases and 0 bases, with 10 bases remaining between them. Germline V CDR1 and CDR2: MGHDK, SYGVNS. CDR3 size: 14 residues. The CDR3 DNA reads as TGTGCCAGCAGTTTAGACAGCCTGAACACTGAAGCTTTCTTT. This codes for CASSLDSLNTEAFF.

This clone has only a few counts. The V and J genes are TRBV12-5 and TRBJ2-3, with 7 bases identical to TRBD2. CDR3 length equals 16 residues. Germline loops: CDR1 LGHNT, CDR2 FRNRAP. V lost 7 bases, J lost 2 bases, and 12 bases stayed unmatched. The CDR3 loop is CASALVWSGVTDTQYF. CDR3 coding DNA: TGTGCTAGTGCTCTAGTGTGGAGCGGGGTCACAGATACGCAGTATTTT. Full variable domain (remainder filled in from reference TRBV12-5 and TRBJ2-3): DARVTQTPRHKVTEMGQEVTMRCQPILGHNTVFWYRQTMMQGLELLAYFRNRAPLDDSGMPKDRFSAEMPDATLATLKIQPSEPRDSAVYFCASALVWSGVTDTQYFGPGTRLTVL.

This clone occurred a few times. V is TRBV4-1 and J is TRBJ1-6; perhaps TRBD1 as D (6 bases). Deletions cut 3 bases from V and 10 bases from J, with 22 bases between. CDR1 and CDR2 (germline): MGHRA, YSYEKL. The CDR3 is 17 amino acids. The CDR3: CASSHGGRGPKGSPLHF. The CDR3 DNA reads TGCGCCAGCAGCCATGGGGGCCGGGGACCAAAGGGGTCACCCCTCCACTTT.

This clone has a handful of counts. In DNA form, the CDR3 reads TGTGCCAGCACCTCCCGGAGTTCGCTGGGAAAACTGTTTTTT. Protein sequence: CASTSRSSLGKLFF. The chain uses TRBV5-6 and TRBJ1-4; D not certain. CDR3 length: 14 residues. CDR1 is SGHDT, CDR2 YYEEEE, per germline. V was clipped by 6 bases and J by 10 bases, with 19 bases between them.

This rearrangement joins TRBV27 to TRBJ1-6; D call uncertain. V lost 5 bases and J lost 0, with 14 bases in between. Per the germline V gene, CDR1 is MNHEY and CDR2 is SMNVEV (reference sequence). The CDR3 spans 17 residues. CDR3 DNA sequence: TGTGCCAGCAGTACCCAGACCGGGAGCTCCTATAATTCACCCCTCCACTTT. This sequence encodes CASSTQTGSSYNSPLHF.

The gene calls are TRBV6-1 and TRBJ1-2, with a weak D call TRBD1 (5 bases). The CDR3 is 14 amino acids. Germline V lookup: CDR1 MNHNS, CDR2 SASEGT. Trimming cost V 6 bases and J 7 bases, with 18 bases left between them. Here the CDR3 reads CASSQKGRQGGYTF. CDR3 DNA sequence: TGTGCCAGCAGCCAAAAAGGACGGCAGGGTGGCTACACCTTC.

The V call is TRBV25-1, the J call TRBJ2-7, with a weak D call TRBD1 (6 bases). The CDR3 contains 13 residues. Germline lookup yields CDR1 MGHDK and CDR2 SYGVNS. With 6 bases removed from V and 2 bases from J, the gap between germline ends came to 11 bases. Written as DNA, the CDR3 is TGTGCCAGCAGCCGGGACAAAGCCTACGAGCAGTACTTC. Its protein is CASSRDKAYEQYF.

This chain links TRBV7-8 with TRBJ2-7; 7 bases match TRBD2. The CDR3 runs to 13 residues. V lost 6 bases and J lost 3; bases outside the gene matches: 5. CDR1 is SGHVS, CDR2 FQNEAQ, per germline. The CDR3 coding sequence is TGTGCCAGCAGGTACAGCGGGGTCTACGAGCAGTACTTC. Residues: CASRYSGVYEQYF.

The chain recombines TRBV6-5 with TRBJ1-2; TRBD1 matches at 10 bases. Germline V CDR1 and CDR2: MNHEY, SVGAGI. J was trimmed by 6 bases and V by 5 bases; bases with no gene match: 6. The CDR3 contains 14 residues. Here the CDR3 reads CASSGSGTGDGYTF. CDR3 DNA: TGTGCCAGCAGTGGTTCCGGGACAGGGGATGGCTACACCTTC.